These T cell receptor beta chains were read from a single sample in a study of CXCR3-negative and CXCR3-positive naive CD8 T cells. TCRdb derives one entry per CDR3 protein from the 5' RACE reads, leaving out DNA. This sample's clone table lists about 84,000 distinct CDR3 sequences. Sequenced material: naive CXCR3+ CD8+ T cells from blood. The receptors derive from a human donor in good health. Some clones in this sample may be carry-over from other donors' samples. CDR3s include the opening cysteine and the closing phenylalanine or tryptophan.

V gene,J gene,CDR3 protein
TRBV28,TRBJ1-5,CASSDDRVSNQPQHF
TRBV27,TRBJ2-1,CASTQDNEQFF
TRBV5-6,TRBJ2-1,CASRDTGTAYNEQFF
TRBV12-3/TRBV12-4,TRBJ1-2,CASSGPADNSYTF
TRBV2,TRBJ1-2,CASSEAKHYGYTF
TRBV29-1,TRBJ2-7,CSVVGGYEQYF
TRBV27,TRBJ2-1,CASVAGSYNEQFF
TRBV6-2/TRBV6-3,TRBJ1-1,CASSFSDMGTEAFF
TRBV7-8,TRBJ1-1,CASSLGARSNTEAFF
TRBV28,TRBJ2-5,CASSLSGAGGRAQYF
TRBV12-3/TRBV12-4,TRBJ1-5,CASSFREPVNQPQHF
TRBV15,TRBJ2-5,CATGGTAQETQYF
TRBV25-1,TRBJ2-3,CASSERKRSGQDPDTQYF
TRBV7-9,TRBJ1-1,CASSLVLDLGLAEAFF
TRBV15,TRBJ2-7,CATSRDRGVREQYF
TRBV12-3/TRBV12-4,TRBJ2-7,CASASGAPYEQYF
TRBV4-1,TRBJ1-5,CASSQDQGNQPQHF
TRBV29-1,TRBJ1-1,CSVVGTDTTTVEAFF
TRBV28,TRBJ1-1,CASSLSGSNTEAFF
TRBV4-2,TRBJ1-5,CASSPQGIANQPQHF
TRBV5-5,TRBJ1-1,CASSPGQRGAFF
TRBV13,TRBJ2-1,CASSLAGDNEQFF
TRBV12-3/TRBV12-4,TRBJ2-5,CASSEGTGSRETQYF
TRBV28,TRBJ2-3,CASSLHLGGAVTDTQYF
TRBV12-3/TRBV12-4,TRBJ1-2,CASKSPRGPGYTF
TRBV12-3/TRBV12-4,TRBJ1-2,CASSHYPTGPDGYTF
TRBV2,TRBJ2-5,CASSDWDTETQYF
TRBV28,TRBJ2-5,CASRGTGEETQYF
TRBV14,TRBJ2-2,CASSQDRITGELFF
TRBV5-6,TRBJ2-7,CASTPPGGGYEQYF
TRBV7-2,TRBJ2-1,CASTPDRYWDEQFF
TRBV15,TRBJ1-5,CATRQGNQPQHF
TRBV28,TRBJ1-2,CASRDPSWGYTF
TRBV2,TRBJ2-3,CASRPNVYLAEDTQYF
TRBV28,TRBJ2-7,CASSPVSGVYEQYF
TRBV7-9,TRBJ2-7,CASSSNRDRSSYEQYF
TRBV6-2/TRBV6-3,TRBJ2-5,CASSYRLGETQYF
TRBV12-3/TRBV12-4,TRBJ2-2,CASSLVDRLRELFF
TRBV12-3/TRBV12-4,TRBJ2-5,CASSLSGTGETQYF
TRBV7-3,TRBJ1-6,CASSFCSENRSSYNSPLHF
TRBV7-8,TRBJ2-3,CASSPASSGGTDTQYF